The sequence of this T cell receptor (beta chain) was determined in a study of blood T cell repertoires in COVID-19. Overall study: COVID-19 samples from acute and convalescent phases originated in the United States, Italy and Spain. Sources were T cells, B-cell-depleted T cells, or PBMCs; the material itself was cDNA or gDNA.

The protocol was immunoSEQ multiplex PCR, while the TCRdb copy is restricted to in-frame clones and leaves out a portion. The repertoire holds 200,000 to 250,000 clones, with about nine tenths as singletons. This CDR3 region has 13 residues. Germline CDR1 and CDR2: MNHEY and SVGAGI. V was clipped by 10 bases and J by 0 bases; unmatched bases: 5. The receptor was isolated from a man between 25 and 39 years old who had recovered from COVID-19. The material sequenced was peripheral blood. The chain is built from TRBV6-5 and TRBJ1-2; 7 positions agree with TRBD1. CDR3 sequence: CAIRDSANYGYTF. The CDR3 DNA is TGTGCCATCCGGGACAGCGCTAACTATGGCTACACCTTC.